Shown below are 14 T cell receptor beta chains from a single sample sequenced in a study of blood T cell repertoires in COVID-19. Assay used: immunoSEQ multiplex PCR; TCRdb lists only in-frame clones, some missing. The sample carries 250,000 to 350,000 clones, around 87% recorded once. Material for sequencing was PBMCs or T cells enriched from blood (not recorded which). These receptor sequences come from a woman in her twenties or thirties who had recovered from COVID-19.

This clone appeared a single time. DNA for the CDR3: TGTGCCAGTAGTATAGATCTTAGCAGTACCTACGAGCAGTACTTC. This encodes CASSIDLSSTYEQYF. The rearrangement joins TRBV19 to TRBJ2-7, with D hard to call. Germline V CDR1 and CDR2: LNHDA, SQIVND (reference sequence). V lost 0 bases and J 2 bases, leaving 11 bases between the germline ends. CDR3 size: 15 residues.

This clone has just one count. The V gene is TRBV6-5, the J gene TRBJ1-5, with unresolved D. Per germline, CDR1 MNHEY and CDR2 SVGAGI. This CDR3 has 14 amino acids. The germline V and J ends were trimmed by 6 bases and 2 bases, with 11 bases remaining between them. CDR3 sequence reads: CASRGLVGNQPQHF. CDR3 in DNA: TGTGCCAGCAGAGGACTCGTGGGCAATCAGCCCCAGCATTTT.

V is TRBV9 and J is TRBJ2-5, with D unresolved. Per germline, CDR1 SGDLS and CDR2 YYNGEE. This CDR3 has 15 amino acids. V was pared by 0 bases and J by 2 bases, with 11 bases between. In DNA, the CDR3 is TGTGCCAGCAGCGTAGGTCGGTACTCTCAAGAGACCCAGTACTTC. It is translated as CASSVGRYSQETQYF.

The genes are TRBV7-9 and TRBJ1-3, with D unclear. Trimming took 1 base from V and 0 from J, leaving 13 bases between them. Germline V gene sequence: CDR1 SEHNR, CDR2 FQNEAQ (reference sequence). The CDR3 is made up of 17 amino acids. CDR3 residues: CASSLGFRPDSGNTIYF. Here the CDR3 DNA reads TGTGCCAGCAGCTTAGGTTTCAGGCCTGACTCTGGAAACACCATATATTTT.

The chain has TRBV20-1 and TRBJ2-1; D is unresolved. Trimming stripped 7 bases from V and 2 bases from J, with 6 bases between. The CDR3 is made up of 11 amino acids. Germline V gene sequence: CDR1 DFQATT, CDR2 SNEGSKA (reference sequence). CDR3 sequence: CSVPTYNEQFF. The CDR3 DNA follows: TGCAGTGTTCCTACCTACAATGAGCAGTTCTTC.

This sequence joins TRBV28 and TRBJ2-5, with TRBD1 as a possible D gene (5 bases). The V and J ends lost 4 bases and 3 bases respectively, with 18 bases between them. Germline V gene lookup returns CDR1 MDHEN and CDR2 SYDVKM. This CDR3 contains 16 residues. CDR3 sequence: CASSSPLRGREETQYF. The CDR3 DNA reads TGTGCCAGCAGTTCCCCCCTTAGGGGTCGGGAAGAGACCCAGTACTTC. The variable domain in full, completed from reference TRBV28 and TRBJ2-5, reads DVKVTQSSRYLVKRTGEKVFLECVQDMDHENMFWYRQDPGLGLRLIYFSYDVKMKEKGDIPEGYSVSREKKERFSLILESASTNQTSMYLCASSSPLRGREETQYFGPGTRLLVL.

Regarding this clone: Other DNA sequences in this specimen translate into the identical CDR3. The chain couples TRBV15 to TRBJ1-3, with D hard to call. The CDR3 extends over 15 amino acids. Between the trimmed V and J ends, which lost 3 bases and 2 bases, there was a span of 11 bases. Germline V gene sequence: CDR1 LNHNV, CDR2 YYDKDF (reference sequence). The CDR3 protein is CATSRDRGPGNTIYF. The CDR3 DNA follows: TGTGCCACCAGCAGGGATAGAGGGCCTGGAAACACCATATATTTT.

The chain has TRBV10-1 and TRBJ1-1, with D unclear. CDR3 size: 13 residues. CDR1 and CDR2 (germline): WNHNN, SYGVQD (reference sequence). Trimming left V 4 bases short and J 1 base short, with 7 bases between. CDR3 residues: CASSVRENTEAFF. CDR3 DNA sequence: TGCGCCAGCAGTGTCCGGGAGAACACTGAAGCTTTCTTT.

The chain combines TRBV30 with TRBJ1-2, with TRBD1 matching 7 bases. Germline loops: CDR1 GTSNPN, CDR2 SVGIG (reference sequence). V gave up 5 bases and J gave up 4 bases; unmatched junction bases: 10. The CDR3 runs to 14 residues. The DNA for the CDR3 is TGTGCCTGGGACCGGGACAGAAACTTCTATGGCTACACCTTC. It translates to CAWDRDRNFYGYTF.

The V and J genes are TRBV11-3 and TRBJ2-1; TRBD1 is a possible D gene (5 bases). V dropped 1 base and J dropped 6 bases, with 7 bases sitting between them. Germline V gene data show CDR1 as SGHNT and CDR2 as YENEEA. The CDR3 loop spans 13 amino acids. CDR3 in amino acids: CASSLGQFNEQFF. CDR3 bases: TGTGCCAGCAGCTTAGGACAGTTCAATGAGCAGTTCTTC.

V usage is TRBV4-3 and J usage is TRBJ2-7, with TRBD2 as a possible D gene (6 bases). The germline V gene has CDR1 LGHNA and CDR2 YSLEER. The V gene lost 0 bases and the J gene lost 2 bases, with 14 bases spanning the gap. The CDR3 is 16 residues long. The CDR3: CASSQDNWDLPYEQYF. CDR3 nucleotide sequence: TGCGCCAGCAGCCAAGATAATTGGGACTTGCCCTACGAGCAGTACTTC.

The V call is TRBV11-2, the J call TRBJ1-4; TRBD1 matches 7 bases. CDR3 length: 14 residues. V lost 6 bases and J lost 7; bases outside the gene matches: 8. Germline CDR1 and CDR2: SGHAT and FQNNGV. The CDR3 reads CASSPPGGREKLFF. DNA for the CDR3: TGTGCCAGCAGTCCCCCAGGGGGACGTGAAAAACTGTTTTTT.

The J gene is TRBJ2-4, the V gene TRBV7-9, with D tentatively TRBD1 (8 bases). This CDR3 is built from 15 residues. From germline, CDR1 is SEHNR and CDR2 FQNEAQ (reference sequence). V was clipped by 4 bases and J by 2 bases, with 12 bases between them. The CDR3 loop is CASSSQGGSKNIQYF. The CDR3 nucleotides are TGTGCCAGCAGCTCACAGGGGGGGTCCAAAAACATTCAGTACTTC.

This chain links TRBV7-8 with TRBJ1-2; D is perhaps TRBD1 (6 bases). CDR3 length: 15 residues. The germline gives CDR1 SGHVS, CDR2 FQNEAQ. Trimming removed 5 bases from V and 5 bases from J, with 18 bases in between. The CDR3 bases are TGTGCCAGCAGCCCGGGGAGGGGGGGACTATATGGCTACACCTTC. Translating it yields CASSPGRGGLYGYTF.